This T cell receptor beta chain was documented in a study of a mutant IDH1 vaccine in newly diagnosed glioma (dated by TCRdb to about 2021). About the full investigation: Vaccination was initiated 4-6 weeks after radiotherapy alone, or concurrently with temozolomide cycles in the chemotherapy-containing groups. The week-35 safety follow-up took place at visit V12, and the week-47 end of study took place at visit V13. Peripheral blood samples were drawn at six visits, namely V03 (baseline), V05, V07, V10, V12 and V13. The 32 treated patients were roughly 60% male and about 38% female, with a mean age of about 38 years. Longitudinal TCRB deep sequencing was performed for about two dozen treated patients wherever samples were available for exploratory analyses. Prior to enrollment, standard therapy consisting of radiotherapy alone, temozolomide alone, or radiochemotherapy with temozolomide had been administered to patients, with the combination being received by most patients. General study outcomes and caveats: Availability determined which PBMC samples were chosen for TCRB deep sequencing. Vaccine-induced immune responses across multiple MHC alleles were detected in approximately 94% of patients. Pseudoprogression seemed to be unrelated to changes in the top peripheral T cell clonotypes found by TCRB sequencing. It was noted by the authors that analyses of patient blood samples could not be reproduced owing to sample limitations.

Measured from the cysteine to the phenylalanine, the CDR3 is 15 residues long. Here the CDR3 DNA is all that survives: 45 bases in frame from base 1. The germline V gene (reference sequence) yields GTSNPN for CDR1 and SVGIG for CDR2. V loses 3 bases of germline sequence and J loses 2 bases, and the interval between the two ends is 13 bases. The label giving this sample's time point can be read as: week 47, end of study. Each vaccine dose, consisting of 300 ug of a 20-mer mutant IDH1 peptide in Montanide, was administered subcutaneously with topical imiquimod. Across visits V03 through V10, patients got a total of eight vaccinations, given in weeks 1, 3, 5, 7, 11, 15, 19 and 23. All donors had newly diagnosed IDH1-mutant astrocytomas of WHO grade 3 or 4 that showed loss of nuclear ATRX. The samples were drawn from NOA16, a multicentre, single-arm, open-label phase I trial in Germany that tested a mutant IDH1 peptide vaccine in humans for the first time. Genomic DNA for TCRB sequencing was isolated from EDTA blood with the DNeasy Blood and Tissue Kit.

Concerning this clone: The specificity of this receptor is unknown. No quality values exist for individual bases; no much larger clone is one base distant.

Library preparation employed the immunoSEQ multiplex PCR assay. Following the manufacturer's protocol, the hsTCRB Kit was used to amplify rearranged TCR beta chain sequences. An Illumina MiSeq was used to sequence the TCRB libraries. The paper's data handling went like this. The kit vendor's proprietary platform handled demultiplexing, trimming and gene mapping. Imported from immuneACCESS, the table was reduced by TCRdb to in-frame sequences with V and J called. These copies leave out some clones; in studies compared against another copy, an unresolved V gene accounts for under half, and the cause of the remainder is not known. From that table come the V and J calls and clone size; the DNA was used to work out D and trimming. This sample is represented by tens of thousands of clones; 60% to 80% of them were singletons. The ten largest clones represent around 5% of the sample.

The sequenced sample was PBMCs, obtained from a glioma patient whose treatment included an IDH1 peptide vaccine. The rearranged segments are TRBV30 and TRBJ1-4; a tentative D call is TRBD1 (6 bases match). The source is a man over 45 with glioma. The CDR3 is CAWRGQGRTNEKLFF. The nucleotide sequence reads TGTGCCTGGAGGGGGCAGGGGAGGACTAATGAAAAACTGTTTTTT. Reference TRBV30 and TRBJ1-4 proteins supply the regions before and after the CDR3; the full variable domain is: SQTIHQWPATLVQPVGSPLSLECTVEGTSNPNLYWYRQAAGRGLQLLFYSVGIGQISSEVPQNLSASRPQDRQFILSSKKLLLSDSGFYLCAWRGQGRTNEKLFFGSGTQLSVL.